The 16 T cell receptor beta chains given below trace back to one sample, sequenced in a study of stem cell transplantation in POMP-related autoinflammatory disease listed by TCRdb under 2021. Per the publication, the time point label means: before hematopoietic stem cell transplant. The library was built by means of the immunoSEQ multiplex PCR assay. The clones in this table, taken by TCRdb from immuneACCESS, are in-frame only. Not every clone is retained; where verified, under half of the shortfall comes from an unresolved V gene, and the cause of the rest is unknown. Within this sample are more than 20,000 clones, with 82% of them counted one time only. Over 2.5% of the sample is held by the ten biggest clonotypes. The sample was CD4+ T cells from PBMCs, taken before stem cell transplantation. Source of these receptors: a human donor with POMP-related autoinflammation and immune dysregulation (PRAID).

This rearrangement joins TRBV23-1 to TRBJ1-5; TRBD1 agrees at 8 bases. TRBV23-1 carries the ORF label, with uncertain function. The CDR3 is 15 amino acids. V was pared by 3 bases and J by 2 bases, with 3 bases of the junction left unmatched. The CDR3 protein is CASSHDRGGNQPQHF. In DNA form, the CDR3 reads TGCGCCAGCAGTCATGACAGGGGCGGCAATCAGCCCCAGCATTTT.

The CDR3 protein is CASSPPPLHEQYF. The CDR3 DNA reads as TGTGCCAGCAGCCCCCCCCCACTACACGAGCAGTACTTC. The rearrangement joins TRBV5-6 to TRBJ2-7; D call uncertain. From germline, CDR1 is SGHDT and CDR2 YYEEEE. Trimming cost V 4 bases and J 5 bases, with 13 bases left between them. There are 13 residues in the CDR3.

This clone appeared a few times. CDR3 coding DNA: TGTGCCAGCAGCTTAGTCGACAGCTGGAACACTGAAGCTTTCTTT. Translated: CASSLVDSWNTEAFF. The V and J genes are TRBV5-6 and TRBJ1-1, with D perhaps TRBD1 (5 bases). V was trimmed by 2 bases and J by 1 base, leaving 12 bases between them. Germline values: CDR1 SGHDT, CDR2 YYEEEE. The CDR3 is 15 residues long. Full variable domain (remainder filled in from reference TRBV5-6 and TRBJ1-1): DAGVTQSPTHLIKTRGQQVTLRCSPKSGHDTVSWYQQALGQGPQFIFQYYEEEERQRGNFPDRFSGHQFPNYSSELNVNALLLGDSALYLCASSLVDSWNTEAFFGQGTRLTVV.

The chain has TRBV19 and TRBJ1-2; possibly TRBD1 for D (5 bases). The CDR3 totals 13 residues. Trimming pared 3 bases from V and 3 bases from J, leaving 8 bases between. Germline V lookup: CDR1 LNHDA, CDR2 SQIVND (reference sequence). Written as DNA, the CDR3 is TGTGCCAGTAGTATGGGGGTAGACTATGGCTACACCTTC. It encodes CASSMGVDYGYTF.

The chain combines TRBV6-5 with TRBJ2-2; 8 bases line up with TRBD1. The CDR3 runs to 16 residues. CDR1 is MNHEY and CDR2 is SVGAGI in the germline V gene. The ends lost 3 bases at V and 6 bases at J; junction bases unmatched: 9. In DNA form, the CDR3 reads TGTGCCAGCAGTTATCAGGGGGCGGAAGTGGCCGGGGAGCTGTTTTTT. Translated, it gives CASSYQGAEVAGELFF.

The rearrangement joins TRBV18 to TRBJ2-7; 10 nucleotides agree with TRBD1. Germline values: CDR1 KGHSH, CDR2 LQKENI. V lost 6 bases, J lost 3 bases, and 17 bases stayed unmatched. The CDR3 consists of 18 residues. CDR3 protein: CASSLGGDRGRGSYEQYF. The CDR3 DNA reads TGTGCCAGCTCGCTTGGTGGGGACAGGGGAAGGGGGAGCTACGAGCAGTACTTC.

This chain connects TRBV5-1 to TRBJ2-7, with D perhaps assigned TRBD1 or TRBD2 (5 bases each). Between the trimmed V and J ends, which lost 4 bases and 2 bases, there was a span of 13 bases. The CDR3 has 14 residues. The germline CDR1 and CDR2 sequences are SGHRS and YFSETQ. The DNA for the CDR3 is TGCGCCAGCAGCCCCCCGGGACGTGCCTACGAGCAGTACTTC. Protein: CASSPPGRAYEQYF. The whole variable domain, filled in from reference TRBV5-1 and TRBJ2-7, reads KAGVTQTPRYLIKTRGQQVTLSCSPISGHRSVSWYQQTPGQGLQFLFEYFSETQRNKGNFPGRFSGRQFSNSRSEMNVSTLELGDSALYLCASSPPGRAYEQYFGPGTRLTVT.

The rearrangement uses TRBV7-6 and TRBJ1-4; TRBD1 is a possible D gene (5 bases). This CDR3 has 16 residues. The germline V gene has CDR1 SGHVS and CDR2 FNYEAQ. Between the trimmed V and J ends, which lost 0 bases and 3 bases, there was a span of 11 bases. The CDR3 DNA follows: TGTGCCAGCAGCTTAGCGGGGCTAAGGGCTAATGAAAAACTGTTTTTT. Amino acids: CASSLAGLRANEKLFF.

This chain links TRBV21-1 with TRBJ2-1; the listed D gene, TRBD2, was not tested against the DNA. TRBV21-1 is deemed a pseudogene. The CDR3 sequence is 13 residues long. The CDR3 reads CASGRSKDYEQFF. The CDR3 coding sequence is TGTGCCAGCGGGAGGTCGAAAGACTATGAGCAGTTCTTC.

The rearrangement joins TRBV5-4 to TRBJ1-6; no clear D gene. V lost 0 bases to trimming and J lost 7 bases, with 5 bases between them. The germline gives CDR1 SGHNT, CDR2 YYREEE (reference sequence). CDR3 size: 13 residues. Here the CDR3 DNA reads TGTGCCAGCAGCTTGGAGGGAAATTCACCCCTCCACTTT. The encoded protein is CASSLEGNSPLHF.

This chain connects TRBV6-5 to TRBJ1-2; D not resolved. The V and J ends lost 2 bases and 7 bases respectively, with 8 bases between them. The length of the CDR3 is 12 residues. Per germline, CDR1 MNHEY and CDR2 SVGAGI. CDR3 nucleotide sequence: TGTGCCAGCAGTTACGGCGGCCGTGGCTACACCTTC. Residues: CASSYGGRGYTF.

This clone was counted only a few times. The genes are TRBV19 and TRBJ2-2, with TRBD2 identical over 14 bases. The CDR3 runs 16 residues. The germline CDR1 and CDR2 sequences are LNHDA and SQIVND (reference sequence). V gave up 7 bases and J gave up 6 bases; unmatched junction bases: 7. The chain's CDR3 is CASTPRLAGGPGELFF. CDR3 DNA: TGTGCCAGTACCCCCAGACTAGCGGGAGGGCCCGGGGAGCTGTTTTTT. Full variable domain (rest looked up from reference TRBV19 and TRBJ2-2): DGGITQSPKYLFRKEGQNVTLSCEQNLNHDAMYWYRQDPGQGLRLIYYSQIVNDFQKGDIAEGYSVSREKKESFPLTVTSAQKNPTAFYLCASTPRLAGGPGELFFGEGSRLTVL.

J is TRBJ1-1 and V is TRBV5-8; 7 bases line up with TRBD1. Germline V gives CDR1 SGHTS, CDR2 YDEGEE. V lost 6 bases, J lost 7 bases, and 15 bases stayed unmatched. The CDR3 has 15 amino acids. The DNA of the CDR3 is TGTGCCAGCACCCTTATGGGCTTACAGGGGATTGAAGCTTTCTTT. As protein: CASTLMGLQGIEAFF.

The V and J genes are TRBV29-1 and TRBJ1-1, with D possibly TRBD1 on 6 matching bases. Trimming took off 8 bases at V and 1 base at J, with 14 bases between the two ends. Looked up from germline, CDR1 is SQVTM and CDR2 is ANQGSEA. CDR3 length: 13 residues. Here the CDR3 reads CSSTGMGNTEAFF. Written as DNA, the CDR3 is TGCAGCTCTACAGGGATGGGGAACACTGAAGCTTTCTTT.

The rearrangement uses TRBV28 and TRBJ2-1; 10 bases are shared with TRBD1. The CDR3 has 15 amino acids. The germline CDR1 and CDR2 sequences are MDHEN and SYDVKM. The junction had 2 bases not matched to a gene; V was cut back by 2 bases and J by 4 bases. The CDR3 DNA reads as TGTGCCAGCAGTTTAGCGGGACAGGGGTACAATGAGCAGTTCTTC. Residues: CASSLAGQGYNEQFF.

V and J are TRBV5-1 and TRBJ2-2; D gene uncertain. CDR3 length: 16 residues. The V end was cut by 4 bases, the J end by 4 bases, with 17 bases between. Germline V gene data show CDR1 as SGHRS and CDR2 as YFSETQ. CDR3 DNA: TGCGCCAGCAGCGGACGTTCCAAGGAGTTCACCGGGGAGCTGTTTTTT. Protein: CASSGRSKEFTGELFF.